This T cell receptor (beta chain) was found in a study of blood T cell repertoires in COVID-19. Study summary: The United States, Italy and Spain supplied acute and convalescent COVID-19 samples. T cells, B-cell-depleted T cells, or PBMCs supplied cDNA or gDNA.

CDR3 length: 17 amino acids. Trimming cost V 0 bases and J 4 bases; bases outside gene matches: 5. CDR1 is SGHKS and CDR2 is YYEKEE in the germline V gene (reference sequence). Original methodology: Scientists estimated how many nucleated cells there were by amplifying reference gene primers. Using immunoSEQ multiplex PCR, the repertoire was profiled, and TCRdb retains in-frame clones only, with some absent. V and J calls and clone size are copied from that table; D and trimming were computed from the DNA. The sample has fewer than 250,000 clones; around four fifths are singletons. Sequencing was done on a sample of peripheral blood. The sequence was collected from a woman aged 50 to 60 with acute or convalescent COVID-19. The chain links TRBV5-5 to TRBJ2-5; 14 nucleotides agree with TRBD2. Written as DNA, the CDR3 is TGTGCCAGCAGCTTGGGACTAGCGGGAGGGTTAGGAGAGACCCAGTACTTC. Translation gives CASSLGLAGGLGETQYF.